Included here is one T cell receptor (beta chain) sequence, with context. The data belong to a study of blood T cell repertoires in COVID-19. On the study more broadly: Sample material is recorded as cDNA or gDNA derived from T cells, B-cell-depleted T cells, or PBMCs.

Germline loops: CDR1 MGHDK, CDR2 SYGVNS. This CDR3 spans 14 amino acids. The V segment lost 4 bases and the J segment 5 bases; nucleotides outside the gene matches: 3. TCRdb's copy holds only in-frame clones and misses some; the assay was immunoSEQ multiplex PCR. The sample shows some 50,000 clones, roughly nine tenths of them seen only once. This TCR was recovered from a middle-aged man with acute or convalescent COVID-19. The sequencing input was peripheral blood. The gene calls are TRBV25-1 and TRBJ2-5; 11 bases agree with TRBD2. CDR3 coding DNA: TGTGCCAGCAGTGGTGGACTAGCGGGTGAGACCCAGTACTTC. It specifies CASSGGLAGETQYF.